This TCR beta chain was captured by sequencing in a study of T cell repertoires in cytomegalovirus infection. Study in general: Indicated by public TCR beta signatures were CMV infection and matching HLA type.

Notes on the study in general: The ex vivo response was dominated by HLA-C-restricted CMV-specific TCR beta clonotypes.

The CDR3 has 16 amino acids. Trimming took 2 bases from V and 6 from J; bases not matched to a gene: 8. From germline, CDR1 is LGHNT and CDR2 FRNRAP. TCRdb called the reads again in MiXCR, with one record for every CDR3 protein. Of roughly 150,000 distinct CDR3 sequences in the sample, about a quarter were seen once. This clonotype was seen ten or more times. Its specificity is unknown. The chain carries TRBV12-5 and TRBJ1-2; TRBD1 matches at 11 bases. The sequence was obtained from a human donor in good health (CMV status not recorded). Some clones in this sample may be carry-over from other donors' samples. The sample was PBMCs. CDR3 sequence (DNA): TGTGCTAGTGGTTTGATCGCCGGGACAGGGGGTCATGGCTACACCTTC. Translation: CASGLIAGTGGHGYTF.